The clone carrying this TCR beta chain has at least ten counts. A junction boundary mismatches the germline segment, possibly from a read error. Individual cDNA molecules received unique molecular identifiers in the library. MiXCR was run by TCRdb on the 5' RACE reads, yielding one entry per CDR3 protein. This table holds about 140,000 distinct CDR3 sequences, roughly 4.1% found once. CDR1 and CDR2 (germline): SGHRS, YFSETQ. This CDR3 is 16 amino acids long. These data originate in a study of human T cells and chemical hapten exposure. Blood, whole and unfractionated, served as the source for total RNA extraction.

The clonotype comes from a female donor in good health. V gene TRBV5-1 combines with J gene TRBJ1-1; the D is unclear. The CDR3 region is CASSSHLLILNAEAFF. The CDR3 bases are TGCGCCAGCAGCTCCCACCTATTGATCTTGAACGCTGAAGCTTTCTTT.